This section outlines one T cell receptor beta chain sequence together with its context. Its matching antigen is unknown. Researchers amplified the TCR beta CDR3 regions from RNA transcripts. First-round RT-PCR of the TCR CDR3 relied on the HTBI primer set. TCRdb used MiXCR to reprocess the multiplex PCR reads, holding one entry per CDR3 protein. Among fewer than 700,000 distinct CDR3 sequences, 15% to 20% were seen once, and the ten largest hold around 3.9%. These data belong to a study of T cells in Graves' hyperthyroidism and ophthalmopathy. The study, taken as a whole, reports: Stable hyperthyroidism was separated from ophthalmopathy by a model based on 13 V-J features.

Between the trimmed V and J ends, which lost 5 bases and 4 bases, there was a span of 14 bases. The CDR3 has 13 amino acids. The germline gives CDR1 DFQATT, CDR2 SNEGSKA (reference sequence). Under 12 ml fresh peripheral blood yielded the PBMCs. The sequence was obtained from a woman in her 30s with Graves' hyperthyroidism. The chain couples TRBV20-1 to TRBJ1-1; no clear D gene. Input material: blood. The CDR3 protein is CSAEILASTEAFF. CDR3 DNA: TGCAGTGCTGAAATTCTTGCTTCCACTGAAGCTTTCTTT.